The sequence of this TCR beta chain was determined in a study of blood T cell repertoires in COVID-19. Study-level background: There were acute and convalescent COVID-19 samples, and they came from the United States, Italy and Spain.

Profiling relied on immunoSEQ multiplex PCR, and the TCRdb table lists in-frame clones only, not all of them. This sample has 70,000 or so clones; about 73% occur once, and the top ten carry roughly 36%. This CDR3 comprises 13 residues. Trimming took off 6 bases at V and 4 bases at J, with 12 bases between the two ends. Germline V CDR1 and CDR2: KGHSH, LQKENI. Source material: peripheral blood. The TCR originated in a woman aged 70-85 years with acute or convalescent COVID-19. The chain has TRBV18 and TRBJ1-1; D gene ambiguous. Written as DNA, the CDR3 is TGTGCCAGCTCTCCGGGGTGGGGCACTGAAGCTTTCTTT. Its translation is CASSPGWGTEAFF.